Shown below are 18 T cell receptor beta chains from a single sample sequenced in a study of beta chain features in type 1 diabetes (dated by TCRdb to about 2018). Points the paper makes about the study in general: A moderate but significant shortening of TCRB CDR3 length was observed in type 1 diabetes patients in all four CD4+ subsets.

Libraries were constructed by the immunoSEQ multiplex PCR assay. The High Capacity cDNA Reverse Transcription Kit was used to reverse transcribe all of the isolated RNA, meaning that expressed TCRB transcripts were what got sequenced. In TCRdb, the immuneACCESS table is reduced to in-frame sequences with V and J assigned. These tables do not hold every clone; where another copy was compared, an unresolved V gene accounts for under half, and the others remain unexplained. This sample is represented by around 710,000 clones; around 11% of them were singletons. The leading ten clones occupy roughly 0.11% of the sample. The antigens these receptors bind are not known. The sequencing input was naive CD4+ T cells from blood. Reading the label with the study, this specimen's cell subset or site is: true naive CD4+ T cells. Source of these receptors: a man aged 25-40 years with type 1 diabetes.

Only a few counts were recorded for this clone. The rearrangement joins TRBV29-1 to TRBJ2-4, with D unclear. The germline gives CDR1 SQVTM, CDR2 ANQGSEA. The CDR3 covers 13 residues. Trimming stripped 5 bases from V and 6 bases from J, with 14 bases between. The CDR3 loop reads CSVSDGRGNIQYF. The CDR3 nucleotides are TGCAGCGTTTCGGACGGACGAGGAAACATTCAGTACTTC.

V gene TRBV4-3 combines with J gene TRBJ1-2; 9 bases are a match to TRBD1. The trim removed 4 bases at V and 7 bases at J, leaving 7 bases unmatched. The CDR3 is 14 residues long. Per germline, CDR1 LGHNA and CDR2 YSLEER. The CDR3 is CASSLLQGASGYTF. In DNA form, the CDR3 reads TGCGCCAGCAGCCTCTTACAGGGGGCGAGTGGCTACACCTTC.

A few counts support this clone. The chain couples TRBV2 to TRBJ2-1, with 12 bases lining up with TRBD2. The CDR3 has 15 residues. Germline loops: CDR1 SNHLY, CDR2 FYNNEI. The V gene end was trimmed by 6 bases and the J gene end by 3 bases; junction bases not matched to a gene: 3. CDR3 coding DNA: TGTGCCAGCAGGAGGACTAGCGGGGACTACAATGAGCAGTTCTTC. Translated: CASRRTSGDYNEQFF. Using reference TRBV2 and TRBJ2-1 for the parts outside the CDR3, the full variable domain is EPEVTQTPSHQVTQMGQEVILRCVPISNHLYFYWYRQILGQKVEFLVSFYNNEISEKSEIFDDQFSVERPDGSNFTLKIRSTKLEDSAMYFCASRRTSGDYNEQFFGPGTRLTVL.

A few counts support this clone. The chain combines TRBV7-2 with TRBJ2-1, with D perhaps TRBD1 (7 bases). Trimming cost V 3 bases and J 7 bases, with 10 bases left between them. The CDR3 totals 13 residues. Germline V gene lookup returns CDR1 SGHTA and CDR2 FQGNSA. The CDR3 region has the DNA TGTGCCAGCAGCTTTGCAGGGGGGAATGAGCAGTTCTTC. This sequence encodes CASSFAGGNEQFF.

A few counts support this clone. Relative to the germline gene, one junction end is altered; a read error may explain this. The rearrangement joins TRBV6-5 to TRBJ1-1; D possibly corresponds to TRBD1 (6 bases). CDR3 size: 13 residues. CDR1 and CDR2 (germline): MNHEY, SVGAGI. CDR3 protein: CAISNRQDTEAFF. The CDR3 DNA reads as TGTGCCATCAGTAACAGACAGGACACTGAAGCTTTCTTT.

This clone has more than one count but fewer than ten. DNA of the CDR3: TGTGCCAGCAGTGCCCGGGCCCCCCGTATAGATACGCAGTATTTT. Translating gives CASSARAPRIDTQYF. This chain joins TRBV6-5 and TRBJ2-3, with unresolved D. There are 15 residues in the CDR3. Deletions cut 5 bases from V and 5 bases from J, with 17 bases between. From germline, CDR1 is MNHEY and CDR2 SVGAGI.

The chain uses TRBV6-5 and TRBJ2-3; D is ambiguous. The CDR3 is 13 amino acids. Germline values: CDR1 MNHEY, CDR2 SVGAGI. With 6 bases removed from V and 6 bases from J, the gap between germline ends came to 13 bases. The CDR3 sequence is CASSPYSSDTQYF. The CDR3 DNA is TGTGCCAGCAGCCCATACAGTTCGGATACGCAGTATTTT.

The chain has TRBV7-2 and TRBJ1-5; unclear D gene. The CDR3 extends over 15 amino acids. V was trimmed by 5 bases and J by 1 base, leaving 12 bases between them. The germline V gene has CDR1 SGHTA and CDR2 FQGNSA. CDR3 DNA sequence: TGTGCCAGCAGCCCAGCTGGGGTAAGCAATCAGCCCCAGCATTTT. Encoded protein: CASSPAGVSNQPQHF.

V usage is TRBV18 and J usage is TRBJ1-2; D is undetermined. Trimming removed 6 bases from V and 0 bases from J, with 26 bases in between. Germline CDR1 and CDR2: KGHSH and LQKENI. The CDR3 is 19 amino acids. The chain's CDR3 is CASSRTMYGNGLANYGYTF. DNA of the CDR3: TGTGCCAGCTCCCGAACCATGTACGGGAATGGCCTCGCTAACTATGGCTACACCTTC. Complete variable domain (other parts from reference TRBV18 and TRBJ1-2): NAGVMQNPRHLVRRRGQEARLRCSPMKGHSHVYWYRQLPEEGLKFMVYLQKENIIDESGMPKERFSAEFPKEGPSILRIQQVVRGDSAAYFCASSRTMYGNGLANYGYTFGSGTRLTVV.

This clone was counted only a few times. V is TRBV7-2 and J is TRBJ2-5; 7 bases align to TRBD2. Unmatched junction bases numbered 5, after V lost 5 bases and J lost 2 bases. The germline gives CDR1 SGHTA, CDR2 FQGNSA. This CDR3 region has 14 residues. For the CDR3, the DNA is TGTGCCAGCAGCCCCCCGGGACTACAAGAGACCCAGTACTTC. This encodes CASSPPGLQETQYF. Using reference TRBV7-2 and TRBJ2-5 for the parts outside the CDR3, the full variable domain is GAGVSQSPSNKVTEKGKDVELRCDPISGHTALYWYRQSLGQGLEFLIYFQGNSAPDKSGLPSDRFSAERTGGSVSTLTIQRTQQEDSAVYLCASSPPGLQETQYFGPGTRLLVL.

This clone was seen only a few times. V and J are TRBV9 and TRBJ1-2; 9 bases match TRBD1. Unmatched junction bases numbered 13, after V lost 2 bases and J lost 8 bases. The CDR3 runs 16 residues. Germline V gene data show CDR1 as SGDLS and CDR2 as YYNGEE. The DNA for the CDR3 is TGTGCCAGCAGCGTTACCGGGACAGGGCACTTGGAAGGCTACACCTTC. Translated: CASSVTGTGHLEGYTF.

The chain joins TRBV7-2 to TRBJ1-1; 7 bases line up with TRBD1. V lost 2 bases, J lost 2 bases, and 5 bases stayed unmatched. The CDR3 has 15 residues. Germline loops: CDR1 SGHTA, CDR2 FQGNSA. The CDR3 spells CASSLMGQPNTEAFF. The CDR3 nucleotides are TGTGCCAGCAGCTTAATGGGACAGCCCAACACTGAAGCTTTCTTT.

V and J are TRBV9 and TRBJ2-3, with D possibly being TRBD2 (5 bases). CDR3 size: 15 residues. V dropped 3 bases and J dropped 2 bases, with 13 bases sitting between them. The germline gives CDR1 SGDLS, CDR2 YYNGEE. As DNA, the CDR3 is TGTGCCAGCAGCGCCGCCGGGATTAACACAGATACGCAGTATTTT. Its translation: CASSAAGINTDTQYF. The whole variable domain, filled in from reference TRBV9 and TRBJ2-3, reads DSGVTQTPKHLITATGQRVTLRCSPRSGDLSVYWYQQSLDQGLQFLIQYYNGEERAKGNILERFSAQQFPDLHSELNLSSLELGDSALYFCASSAAGINTDTQYFGPGTRLTVL.

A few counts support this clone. The CDR3 DNA reads as TGTGCCAGCAGCTTCGGAGGGGGGGCTAGTAACTCCTACAATGAGCAGTTCTTC. It specifies CASSFGGGASNSYNEQFF. The chain has TRBV5-4 and TRBJ2-1; D is perhaps TRBD2 (7 bases). V was trimmed by 2 bases and J by 0 bases, leaving 18 bases between them. Germline values: CDR1 SGHNT, CDR2 YYREEE (reference sequence). The CDR3 is 18 residues long.

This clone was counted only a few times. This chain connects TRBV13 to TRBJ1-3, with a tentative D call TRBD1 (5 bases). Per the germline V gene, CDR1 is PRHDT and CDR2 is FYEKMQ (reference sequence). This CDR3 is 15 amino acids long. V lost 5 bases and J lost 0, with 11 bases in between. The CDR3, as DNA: TGTGCCAGCAGCCCCCCGACAGTCTCTGGAAACACCATATATTTT. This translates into CASSPPTVSGNTIYF. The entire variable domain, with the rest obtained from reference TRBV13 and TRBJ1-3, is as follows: AAGVIQSPRHLIKEKRETATLKCYPIPRHDTVYWYQQGPGQDPQFLISFYEKMQSDKGSIPDRFSAQQFSDYHSELNMSSLELGDSALYFCASSPPTVSGNTIYFGEGSWLTVV.

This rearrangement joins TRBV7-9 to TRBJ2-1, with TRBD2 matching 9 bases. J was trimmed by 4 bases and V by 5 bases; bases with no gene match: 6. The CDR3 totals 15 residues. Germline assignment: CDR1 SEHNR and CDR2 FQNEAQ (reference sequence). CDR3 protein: CASSLGLATYNEQFF. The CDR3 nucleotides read TGTGCCAGCAGCCTAGGACTAGCGACATACAATGAGCAGTTCTTC. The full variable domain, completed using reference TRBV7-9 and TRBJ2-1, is DTGVSQNPRHKITKRGQNVTFRCDPISEHNRLYWYRQTLGQGPEFLTYFQNEAQLEKSRLLSDRFSAERPKGSFSTLEIQRTEQGDSAMYLCASSLGLATYNEQFFGPGTRLTVL.

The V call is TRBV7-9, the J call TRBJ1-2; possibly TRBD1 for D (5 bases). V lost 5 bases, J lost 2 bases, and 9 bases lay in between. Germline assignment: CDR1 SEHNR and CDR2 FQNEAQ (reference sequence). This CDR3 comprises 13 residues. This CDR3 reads CASSGQGNYGYTF. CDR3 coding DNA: TGTGCCAGCAGCGGACAAGGCAACTATGGCTACACCTTC.

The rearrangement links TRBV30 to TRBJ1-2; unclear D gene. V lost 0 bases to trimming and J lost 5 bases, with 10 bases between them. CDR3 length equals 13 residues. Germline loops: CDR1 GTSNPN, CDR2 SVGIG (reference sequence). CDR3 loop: CAWSVAYGYGYTF. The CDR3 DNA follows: TGTGCCTGGAGTGTCGCGTACGGATATGGCTACACCTTC.